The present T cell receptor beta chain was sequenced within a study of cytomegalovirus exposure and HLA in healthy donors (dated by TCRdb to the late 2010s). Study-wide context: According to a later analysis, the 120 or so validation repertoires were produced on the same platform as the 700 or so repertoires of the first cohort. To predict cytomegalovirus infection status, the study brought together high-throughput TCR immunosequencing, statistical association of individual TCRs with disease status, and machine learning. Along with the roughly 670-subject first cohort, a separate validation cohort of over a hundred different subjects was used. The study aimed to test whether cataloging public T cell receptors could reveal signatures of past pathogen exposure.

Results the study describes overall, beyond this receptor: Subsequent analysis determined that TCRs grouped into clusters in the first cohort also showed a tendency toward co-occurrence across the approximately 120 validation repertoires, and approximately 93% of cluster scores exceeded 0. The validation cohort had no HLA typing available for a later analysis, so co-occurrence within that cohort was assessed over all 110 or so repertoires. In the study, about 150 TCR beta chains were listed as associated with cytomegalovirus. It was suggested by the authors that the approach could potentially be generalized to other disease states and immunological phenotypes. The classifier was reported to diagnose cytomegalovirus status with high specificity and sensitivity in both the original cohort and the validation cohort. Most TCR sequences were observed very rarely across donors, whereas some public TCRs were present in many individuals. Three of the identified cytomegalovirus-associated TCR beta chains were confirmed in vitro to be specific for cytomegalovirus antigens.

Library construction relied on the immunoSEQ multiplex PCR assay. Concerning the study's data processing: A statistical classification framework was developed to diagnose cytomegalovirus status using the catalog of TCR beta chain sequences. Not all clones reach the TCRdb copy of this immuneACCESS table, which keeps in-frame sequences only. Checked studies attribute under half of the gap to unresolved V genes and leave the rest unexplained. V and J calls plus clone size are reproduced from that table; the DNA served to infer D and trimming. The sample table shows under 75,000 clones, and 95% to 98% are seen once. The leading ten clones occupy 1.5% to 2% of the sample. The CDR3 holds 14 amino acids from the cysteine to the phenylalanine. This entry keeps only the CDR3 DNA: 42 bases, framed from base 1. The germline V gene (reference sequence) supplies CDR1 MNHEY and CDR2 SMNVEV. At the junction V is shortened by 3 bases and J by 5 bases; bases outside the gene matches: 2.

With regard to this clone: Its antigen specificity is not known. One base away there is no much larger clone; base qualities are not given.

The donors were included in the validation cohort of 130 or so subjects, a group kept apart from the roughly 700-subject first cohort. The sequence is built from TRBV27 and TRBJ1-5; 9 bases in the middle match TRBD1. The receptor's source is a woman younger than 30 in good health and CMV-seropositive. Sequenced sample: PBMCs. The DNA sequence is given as TGTGCCAGCAGTTTGGGGACAGGGCATCAGCCCCAGCATTTT. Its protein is CASSLGTGHQPQHF.